A single sample is the source of the 8 T cell receptor beta chains below, sequenced in a study of metastatic and nonmetastatic thyroid tumors. Thyroid surgery took place with no prior treatment in any patient. MiXCR re-clonotyped the PCR reads for TCRdb. The sample lists 25,000 to 30,000 clones; about 17% were seen once. Sequenced material: blood. The receptors stem from a female donor with papillary thyroid cancer or a benign thyroid nodule (not recorded which). Some clones in this sample may be carry-over from other donors' samples.

This clone was recorded many times. J is TRBJ1-2 and V is TRBV5-1; D is perhaps TRBD1 (6 bases). Germline CDR1 is SGHRS and CDR2 is YFSETQ. The CDR3 is 13 residues long. The V and J ends lost 4 bases and 4 bases respectively, with 11 bases between them. The CDR3 DNA sequence: TGCGCCAGCAGCGAACAGGGCCCCTATGGCTACACCTTC. Translated, it gives CASSEQGPYGYTF.

The chain uses TRBV5-4 and TRBJ1-1; 9 bases match TRBD1. With V trimmed by 4 bases and J by 2 bases, 9 bases remained unmatched. CDR3 length: 16 amino acids. Germline CDR1 SGHNT, CDR2 YYREEE (reference sequence). The CDR3 sequence is CASSREGTGLNTEAFF. The CDR3 DNA sequence: TGTGCCAGCAGCCGGGAGGGGACAGGGTTAAACACTGAAGCTTTCTTT.

The chain joins TRBV28 to TRBJ2-7, with D possibly matching TRBD1 (6 bases). Germline CDR1 reads MDHEN; CDR2 reads SYDVKM. The germline V and J ends were trimmed by 8 bases and 6 bases, with 35 bases remaining between them. CDR3 length equals 19 residues. CDR3 bases: TGTGCCAGCGGCTATACGGGATTACAGGGAACCAATCGGGGCTTCGAGCAGTACTTC. This gives the protein CASGYTGLQGTNRGFEQYF.

This clone has at least ten counts. Possible read error: a much larger clone is one base away. The J gene is TRBJ2-3, the V gene TRBV28; 7 nucleotides line up with TRBD2. The CDR3 is 14 amino acids. V lost 5 bases and J lost 5; bases outside the gene matches: 7. The V gene's germline CDR1 is MDHEN and CDR2 SYDVKM. CDR3: CASSLGGTVDTQYF. The CDR3 DNA reads TGTGCCAGCAGTCTCGGGGGGACTGTAGATACGCAGTATTTT. Looking up the rest from reference TRBV28 and TRBJ2-3 gives the full variable domain: DVKVTQSSRYLVKRTGEKVFLECVQDMDHENMFWYRQDPGLGLRLIYFSYDVKMKEKGDIPEGYSVSREKKERFSLILESASTNQTSMYLCASSLGGTVDTQYFGPGTRLTVL.

As to this clone: Germline and junction disagree at one end, which may indicate a read error. The chain recombines TRBV10-2 with TRBJ2-5; 9 nucleotides align to TRBD2. CDR1 is WSHSY and CDR2 is SAAADI in the germline V gene. The length of the CDR3 is 15 residues. CDR3 sequence reads: CASSDAGGWAETQDF. DNA of the CDR3: TGCGCCAGCAGTGACGCGGGGGGGTGGGCTGAGACCCAGGACTTC.

A few counts support this clone. This chain joins TRBV19 and TRBJ2-1; tentative D call: TRBD1 (6 bases). The V gene lost 6 bases and the J gene lost 7 bases, with 13 bases spanning the gap. From germline, CDR1 is LNHDA and CDR2 SQIVND (reference sequence). The CDR3 is made up of 13 amino acids. CDR3 nucleotide sequence: TGTGCCAGTAGGCAGGACGGGACAAATGAGCAGTTCTTC. Residues: CASRQDGTNEQFF.

There are many counts of this clone. This chain links TRBV5-6 with TRBJ1-6; 9 bases map to TRBD1. Germline V gene lookup returns CDR1 SGHDT and CDR2 YYEEEE. The J segment lost 9 bases and the V segment lost 0 bases, leaving 1 base of the junction unmatched. The CDR3 is 14 amino acids. CDR3 loop: CASSLDRGLSPLHF. CDR3 sequence (DNA): TGTGCCAGCAGCTTGGACAGGGGGCTTTCACCCCTCCACTTT.

The CDR3: CASSLVRGPHQETQYF. DNA for the CDR3: TGCGCCAGCAGCTTGGTCCGGGGCCCCCACCAAGAGACCCAGTACTTC. This chain links TRBV5-1 with TRBJ2-5, with D perhaps assigned TRBD1 or TRBD2 (5 bases each). The germline gives CDR1 SGHRS, CDR2 YFSETQ. The V and J ends lost 0 bases and 0 bases respectively, with 12 bases between them. This CDR3 spans 16 amino acids.